This T cell receptor (beta chain) was identified during a study of glioma-infiltrating T cells. This clonotype is classed as medium-sized. Losses at the gene ends were 6 bases for V and 3 bases for J; bases not matched to a gene: 5. Germline loops: CDR1 DFQATT, CDR2 SNEGSKA (reference sequence). The CDR3 is 15 residues long. The iRepertoire nested amplicon-rescue multiplex PCR amplified TCR alpha and beta CDR3s from RNA. Input was roughly 85-450 ng of tissue mRNA or PBMC total RNA. TCRdb redid the calling of the multiplex PCR reads with MiXCR, one entry per CDR3 protein. Seen here are thousands of distinct CDR3 sequences, 28% observed once, and the top ten hold 13%.

The V gene is TRBV20-1, the J gene TRBJ2-1; 13 positions agree with TRBD2. The sample was glioma tissue, nonneoplastic brain tissue, or PBMCs (not recorded which). The clonotype comes from a human donor with low-grade glioma or glioblastoma, undergoing nonglioma brain surgery, or in good health (not recorded which). As DNA, the CDR3 is TGCAGTGCACCCGGGACTAGCGGGGACTACAATGAGCAGTTCTTC. Amino acid sequence: CSAPGTSGDYNEQFF.